The subject of this entry is one T cell receptor beta chain. Its antigen is currently not known. Base qualities are not recorded, but no much larger clone differs from it by a single base. Inclusive of the bounding cysteine and phenylalanine, the CDR3 is 15 residues long. Of all the DNA, just the CDR3 is kept, 45 bases in frame from base 1. The junction shows trimming of 3 bases on V and 1 base on J, plus 10 bases between the germline ends. Looking up the germline V gene yields CDR1 ENHRY and CDR2 SYGVKD. Each collaborating institution followed its own protocols to collect whole blood in K2EDTA tubes. For TCRbeta analysis, collaborators shipped samples in one of three forms: frozen whole blood, isolated PBMCs, or DNA extracted from either of those sample types. This sample is drawn from a study of blood T cell repertoires in COVID-19 (dated by TCRdb to the early 2020s). About the investigation overall: Samples from collaborators originated in the United States, Italy and Spain and spanned both the acute and convalescent phases of COVID-19. The material from the prospective study consisted of cDNA or gDNA derived from T cells, B-cell-depleted T cells, or PBMCs. The sample metadata nearly always contained a de-identified subject ID, COVID-19 status, age in years and sex. Samples were obtained from the ongoing ImmuneRACE study (first 160 participants) and from about 1,300 subjects provided by 6 global collaborators. The dataset comprised deeply sampled blood TCRbeta repertoires from subjects exposed to, actively infected with, or recovered from COVID-19. A freely available public database, intended as a resource for researchers studying the immune response to SARS-CoV-2, is where the repertoires were released. Where available, HLA class I and class II types were taken from metadata supplied by the sample provider and were not determined by assay-based typing. Overall study outcomes, separate from this receptor: Clinical and demographic metadata were provided uncurated, with the amount varying by source and participant.

TCRbeta CDR3 regions were amplified from genomic DNA using the immunoSEQ Assay, a bias-controlled multiplex PCR. Per the source publication's procedure: The number of nucleated cells in each sample was estimated by amplification of reference gene primers within the assay. To quantify the absolute abundance of each unique TCRbeta CDR3 rearrangement, sequence reads were collapsed and filtered. For each sample, productive Simpson clonality was calculated as the square root of Simpson's diversity index over productive rearrangements. TCRdb's version of the immuneACCESS table is confined to in-frame rearrangements and falls short of the full clone set. An unresolved V gene accounts for under half of the shortfall where checked; the remainder is of unknown origin. That table gives V, J and clone size, and the DNA gave D and trimming. The sample records 20,000 to 25,000 clones, roughly 83% of which are singletons. About 30% of the sample comes from the top ten.

The sequencing input was peripheral blood. The sequence came from a human donor with active COVID-19. The donor label of this sample is uncertain. Recombination joined TRBV10-3 with TRBJ2-1, and the D gene may be TRBD1, 6 bases matching. The CDR3 is CAISEGGRSYNEQFF. At the DNA level, the sequence is TGTGCCATCAGTGAAGGGGGAAGATCCTACAATGAGCAGTTCTTC.